Shown below are 24 T cell receptor beta chains from a single sample sequenced in a study of T cells in Graves' hyperthyroidism and ophthalmopathy. Amplification yielded TCR beta CDR3 regions, with RNA transcripts as the source. The study used the HTBI primer set for a first-round RT-PCR of the TCR CDR3. Each CDR3 protein gets one entry after TCRdb re-called the multiplex PCR reads with MiXCR. The sample consists of roughly 740,000 distinct CDR3 sequences, 15% to 20% of them appearing once. Sequencing input: blood. These receptors all stem from a man in his late teens or twenties with Graves' hyperthyroidism.

Many counts were recorded for this clonotype. The chain has TRBV7-2 and TRBJ2-7; D possibly uses TRBD1 or TRBD2 (6 bases each). V was shortened by 5 bases and J by 7 bases, with 21 bases between the two germline ends. This CDR3 is 15 amino acids long. The V gene's germline CDR1 is SGHTA and CDR2 FQGNSA. The CDR3 is CASSRTGTAPREQYF. The CDR3 bases are TGTGCCAGCAGCCGCACAGGGACTGCCCCCCGGGAGCAGTACTTC.

Of note for this clonotype: Its ends do not fully match the called genes, so a read error is possible. The chain employs TRBV7-8 and TRBJ2-3; D is unclear. The CDR3 covers 13 residues. Germline V CDR1 and CDR2: SGHVS, FQNEAQ. The CDR3 DNA follows: TGTGCCGGCAGCCCGGAGTTTACAGATACGCAGTATTTT. It yields the protein CAGSPEFTDTQYF.

This clonotype was picked up one time. The chain recombines TRBV11-2 with TRBJ2-1; weak D call: TRBD1 (7 bases). The V and J ends lost 1 base and 6 bases respectively, with 19 bases between them. CDR1 SGHAT and CDR2 FQNNGV come from the germline V gene. This CDR3 has 17 residues. CDR3 amino acids: CASSLGTIAGGFNEQFF. The CDR3 DNA is TGTGCCAGCAGCTTAGGAACAATAGCAGGGGGGTTCAATGAGCAGTTCTTC.

There are many counts of this clonotype. This rearrangement joins TRBV7-9 to TRBJ2-1; D is uncertain. This CDR3 is built from 13 residues. Germline V gene data show CDR1 as SEHNR and CDR2 as FQNEAQ (reference sequence). The V end lost 1 base, the J end lost 7 bases, and 8 bases lay between the germline ends. In DNA form, the CDR3 reads TGTGCCAGCAGCTTAGAGGTTGGGAATGAGCAGTTCTTC. Translated: CASSLEVGNEQFF.

This clonotype was found a few times. The V call is TRBV7-9, the J call TRBJ2-1; 11 bases agree with TRBD2. CDR1 SEHNR and CDR2 FQNEAQ come from the germline V gene (reference sequence). This CDR3 has 19 amino acids. V lost 1 base, J lost 0 bases, and 8 bases stayed unmatched. CDR3 DNA: TGTGCCAGCAGCTTAGGACTAGCGGGGTCCCTCAGCTCCTACAATGAGCAGTTCTTC. This gives the protein CASSLGLAGSLSSYNEQFF.

This clonotype was seen a few times. The genes are TRBV12-5 and TRBJ1-2, with 9 bases fitting TRBD1. CDR1 LGHNT and CDR2 FRNRAP come from the germline V gene. This CDR3 is 15 amino acids long. With 5 bases clipped from V and 5 bases from J, the junction kept 9 bases outside the gene matches. The CDR3 reads CASGALPGTGYGYTF. CDR3 in DNA: TGTGCTAGTGGTGCCCTCCCCGGGACAGGGTATGGCTACACCTTC.

This clonotype was found a few times. The CDR3 loop is CATSDRASGANVLTF. The CDR3, as DNA: TGTGCCACCAGTGACCGGGCCTCTGGGGCCAACGTCCTGACTTTC. The genes are TRBV24-1 and TRBJ2-6; no clear D gene. The germline V and J ends were trimmed by 4 bases and 0 bases, with 6 bases remaining between them. Germline values: CDR1 KGHDR, CDR2 SFDVKD. The CDR3 consists of 15 residues.

The J gene is TRBJ2-7, the V gene TRBV13; 7 positions match TRBD1. This CDR3 is built from 14 residues. With 5 bases clipped from V and 2 bases from J, the junction kept 6 bases outside the gene matches. Germline V gene sequence: CDR1 PRHDT, CDR2 FYEKMQ (reference sequence). CDR3 sequence: CASSTPTGTYEQYF. The DNA of the CDR3 is TGTGCCAGCAGCACCCCGACAGGGACCTACGAGCAGTACTTC.

The chain recombines TRBV28 with TRBJ2-1; D perhaps matches TRBD1 (7 bases). The ends were cut back, 1 base at V and 2 bases at J, with 15 bases in the middle. There are 17 residues in the CDR3. CDR1 and CDR2 (germline): MDHEN, SYDVKM. The CDR3 coding sequence is TGTGCCAGCAGTTTATCGCTGGGCAGGGGGGCCTACAATGAGCAGTTCTTC. Amino acid sequence: CASSLSLGRGAYNEQFF.

Only a few counts were recorded for this clonotype. The chain carries TRBV20-1 and TRBJ2-7; 14 nucleotides align to TRBD2. The V segment lost 2 bases and the J segment 3 bases; nucleotides outside the gene matches: 9. Germline V lookup: CDR1 DFQATT, CDR2 SNEGSKA (reference sequence). The CDR3 length is 17 residues. The CDR3 spells CSARPSGLAGVIYEQYF. The CDR3 DNA reads TGCAGTGCTAGACCCTCGGGACTAGCGGGAGTGATCTACGAGCAGTACTTC.

This clonotype appeared many times. V and J are TRBV5-1 and TRBJ2-3; 7 nucleotides agree with TRBD1. The CDR3 consists of 17 residues. Germline V gene lookup returns CDR1 SGHRS and CDR2 YFSETQ. The V gene end was trimmed by 1 base and the J gene end by 3 bases; junction bases not matched to a gene: 11. The CDR3 spells CASSLFPHDRATDTQYF. CDR3 nucleotides: TGCGCCAGCAGCTTGTTTCCCCACGACAGGGCAACAGATACGCAGTATTTT. Full variable domain (missing parts from reference TRBV5-1 and TRBJ2-3): KAGVTQTPRYLIKTRGQQVTLSCSPISGHRSVSWYQQTPGQGLQFLFEYFSETQRNKGNFPGRFSGRQFSNSRSEMNVSTLELGDSALYLCASSLFPHDRATDTQYFGPGTRLTVL.

This clonotype has a count of ten or more. The chain carries TRBV20-1 and TRBJ2-3; 7 nucleotides align to TRBD2. The germline gives CDR1 DFQATT, CDR2 SNEGSKA (reference sequence). The length of the CDR3 is 16 residues. The trim removed 3 bases at V and 4 bases at J, leaving 13 bases unmatched. The CDR3 DNA reads as TGCAGTGCTAGCACACCTAGCGGTGGGGGGGCAGATACGCAGTATTTT. The encoded protein is CSASTPSGGGADTQYF.

The chain has TRBV3-1 and TRBJ1-5, with 9 bases identical to TRBD1. This CDR3 contains 16 residues. V dropped 1 base and J dropped 4; count of bases not matched to a gene: 5. Germline assignment: CDR1 LGHDT and CDR2 YNNKEL (reference sequence). The CDR3 here is CASSQGTGEGNQPQHF. For the CDR3, the DNA is TGTGCCAGCAGCCAAGGGACAGGGGAGGGTAATCAGCCCCAGCATTTT.

V gene TRBV12-3 or TRBV12-4 combines with J gene TRBJ2-7; tentatively, D is TRBD2 (6 bases). Trimming removed 4 bases at V and 9 bases at J, with 19 bases between. This CDR3 is 14 amino acids long. The CDR3 region is CASSSGSGVNRQYF. CDR3 nucleotide sequence: TGTGCCAGCAGTTCCGGGTCGGGAGTTAATCGGCAGTACTTC.

This clonotype was detected many times. The chain has TRBV18 and TRBJ2-7; no firm D call. This CDR3 region has 14 residues. Germline CDR1 is KGHSH and CDR2 is LQKENI. Trimming stripped 2 bases from V and 1 base from J, with 9 bases between. CDR3 DNA sequence: TGTGCCAGCTCACCAGGGTATTCGTCCTACGAGCAGTACTTC. Residues: CASSPGYSSYEQYF.

This clonotype was detected only a few times. The CDR3 nucleotides are TGTGCCAGCAGTGAATTGACAGGGGGGGCCGGGGAGCTGTTTTTT. Amino acids: CASSELTGGAGELFF. The chain links TRBV6-1 to TRBJ2-2; 9 bases are a match to TRBD1. The CDR3 sequence is 15 residues long. The germline V gene has CDR1 MNHNS and CDR2 SASEGT. With 2 bases clipped from V and 6 bases from J, the junction kept 4 bases outside the gene matches.

This chain links TRBV29-1 with TRBJ1-3; D perhaps matches TRBD1 (5 bases). The CDR3 extends over 14 amino acids. CDR1 SQVTM and CDR2 ANQGSEA come from the germline V gene. CDR3 DNA: TGCGGAGTTGGGGGGGGTCTAGGTGGAAACACCATATATTTT. Translation: CGVGGGLGGNTIYF.

This clonotype occurred a few times. The CDR3 reads CASSPGLAGGTSYNEQFF. Here the CDR3 DNA reads TGTGCCAGCTCACCCGGACTAGCGGGGGGAACGTCCTACAATGAGCAGTTCTTC. The V and J genes are TRBV18 and TRBJ2-1; 14 nucleotides agree with TRBD2. With 3 bases clipped from V and 1 base from J, the junction kept 5 bases outside the gene matches. Germline-derived CDR1 and CDR2 are KGHSH and LQKENI. CDR3 length: 18 residues.

This clonotype was seen repeatedly, ten times or more. J is TRBJ2-2 and V is TRBV6-1; the D is unclear. The germline V gene encodes CDR1 MNHNS and CDR2 SASEGT. V was cut by 8 bases and J by 0 bases, with 7 bases left in between. The CDR3 has 13 residues. CDR3 protein: CASHTPNTGELFF. The CDR3 DNA reads as TGTGCCAGCCACACCCCGAACACCGGGGAGCTGTTTTTT.

Ten or more counts support this clonotype. The V call is TRBV7-6, the J call TRBJ2-1, with 9 nucleotides matching TRBD2. The CDR3 contains 15 residues. Germline assignment: CDR1 SGHVS and CDR2 FNYEAQ. V lost 0 bases and J lost 5; bases outside the gene matches: 2. CDR3 sequence: CASSLARLADNEQFF. The DNA for the CDR3 is TGTGCCAGCAGCTTAGCGCGACTAGCGGACAATGAGCAGTTCTTC.

This clonotype turned up a few times. V usage is TRBV7-9 and J usage is TRBJ2-2; 9 bases are shared with TRBD1. The V gene's germline CDR1 is SEHNR and CDR2 FQNEAQ (reference sequence). The CDR3 runs to 17 residues. The trim removed 2 bases at V and 4 bases at J, leaving 8 bases unmatched. CDR3 in amino acids: CASSLLWTGDSTGELFF. CDR3 nucleotides: TGTGCCAGCAGCTTATTGTGGACAGGGGACTCCACCGGGGAGCTGTTTTTT.

This chain connects TRBV28 to TRBJ1-5; maybe TRBD1 (6 bases). The CDR3 extends over 15 amino acids. CDR1 and CDR2 from the germline V gene are MDHEN and SYDVKM. V was clipped by 6 bases and J by 1 base, with 13 bases between them. In DNA, the CDR3 is TGTGCCAGCAGCTGGAGGGGGGGCAGCAATCAGCCCCAGCATTTT. It is translated as CASSWRGGSNQPQHF.

This clonotype was picked up a small number of times. This chain links TRBV7-9 with TRBJ2-1, with 8 bases identical to TRBD2. This CDR3 region has 18 residues. Germline V gene sequence: CDR1 SEHNR, CDR2 FQNEAQ (reference sequence). V dropped 4 bases and J dropped 4; count of bases not matched to a gene: 15. CDR3 nucleotides: TGTGCCAGCAGCTCCCCCGGTAAAAGCGGGAGATGGTACAATGAGCAGTTCTTC. This sequence encodes CASSSPGKSGRWYNEQFF.

This rearrangement joins TRBV29-1 to TRBJ2-3; D is perhaps TRBD2 (5 bases). This CDR3 is 11 amino acids long. From germline, CDR1 is SQVTM and CDR2 ANQGSEA. The V gene lost 4 bases and the J gene lost 7 bases, with 9 bases spanning the gap. In DNA, the CDR3 is TGCAGCGTTGGGAGGCAAAATACGCAGTATTTT. The encoded protein is CSVGRQNTQYF.